The 5 T cell receptor beta chains below all came from one sample that was sequenced in a study of shared clonotypes between healthy human individuals. Only in-frame clones appear in the TCRdb table, and some are missing; sequencing was by immunoSEQ multiplex PCR. The sample includes roughly 700,000 clones, 74% of them seen just once. The sample was memory CD4+ T cells sorted from blood. Subset defined: CD45RA-negative fraction. The receptors stem from a young woman in good health.

The rearrangement links TRBV19 to TRBJ2-1; D is perhaps TRBD2 (6 bases). Trimming shortened V by 7 bases and J by 0 bases, and 13 bases separated the two germline ends. The germline V gene has CDR1 LNHDA and CDR2 SQIVND (reference sequence). The CDR3 runs 15 residues. CDR3 nucleotides: TGTGCCAGTATCCCCAGCGGGTCCTCCTACAATGAGCAGTTCTTC. It specifies CASIPSGSSYNEQFF. Combining the CDR3 with reference TRBV19 and TRBJ2-1 gives the whole variable domain DGGITQSPKYLFRKEGQNVTLSCEQNLNHDAMYWYRQDPGQGLRLIYYSQIVNDFQKGDIAEGYSVSREKKESFPLTVTSAQKNPTAFYLCASIPSGSSYNEQFFGPGTRLTVL.

CDR3 residues: CASSTGDSWTGEQYF. In DNA, the CDR3 is TGTGCCAGTAGTACAGGGGACAGTTGGACCGGCGAGCAGTACTTC. The chain joins TRBV19 to TRBJ2-7; 7 bases are a match to TRBD1. Germline assignment: CDR1 LNHDA and CDR2 SQIVND (reference sequence). This CDR3 is 15 amino acids long. J was trimmed by 6 bases and V by 4 bases; bases with no gene match: 12.

The gene calls are TRBV5-1 and TRBJ1-4, with TRBD1 as a possible D gene (6 bases). V was clipped by 4 bases and J by 0 bases, with 16 bases between them. Germline V gene lookup returns CDR1 SGHRS and CDR2 YFSETQ. The CDR3 loop spans 17 amino acids. CDR3 residues: CASSPGGPGTTNEKLFF. The CDR3 region has the DNA TGCGCCAGCAGCCCGGGGGGGCCGGGAACAACTAATGAAAAACTGTTTTTT.

The gene calls are TRBV28 and TRBJ2-7, with D possibly being TRBD1 (6 bases). The CDR3 extends over 15 amino acids. V lost 5 bases and J 4 bases, leaving 18 bases between the germline ends. Germline lookup yields CDR1 MDHEN and CDR2 SYDVKM. The CDR3 sequence is CASSPAGQGSYEQYF. CDR3 DNA: TGTGCCAGCAGTCCAGCTGGTCAGGGGAGTTACGAGCAGTACTTC.

V and J are TRBV9 and TRBJ1-3, with D hard to call. This CDR3 spans 15 amino acids. Trimming stripped 0 bases from V and 0 bases from J, with 7 bases between. CDR1 SGDLS and CDR2 YYNGEE come from the germline V gene. The CDR3 spells CASSVGGNSGNTIYF. The CDR3 DNA reads TGTGCCAGCAGCGTAGGGGGTAACTCTGGAAACACCATATATTTT.